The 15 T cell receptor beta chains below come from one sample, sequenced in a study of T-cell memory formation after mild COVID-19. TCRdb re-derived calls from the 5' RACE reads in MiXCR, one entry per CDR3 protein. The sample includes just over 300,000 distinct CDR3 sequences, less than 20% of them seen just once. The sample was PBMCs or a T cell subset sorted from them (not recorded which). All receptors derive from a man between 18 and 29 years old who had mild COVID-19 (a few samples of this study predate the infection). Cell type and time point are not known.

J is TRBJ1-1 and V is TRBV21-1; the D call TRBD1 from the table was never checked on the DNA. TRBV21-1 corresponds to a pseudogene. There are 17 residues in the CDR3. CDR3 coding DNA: TGTGCCAGCAGCAAAAAAAGGGGGAGTGTCAGGGAAACTGAAGCTTTCTTT. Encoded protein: CASSKKRGSVRETEAFF.

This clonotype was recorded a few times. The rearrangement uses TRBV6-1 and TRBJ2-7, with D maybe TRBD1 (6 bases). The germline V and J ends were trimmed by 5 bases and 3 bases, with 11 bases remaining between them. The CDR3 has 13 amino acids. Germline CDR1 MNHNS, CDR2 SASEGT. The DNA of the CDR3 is TGTGCCAGCAGTTTAACAGGGCGCTACGAGCAGTACGTC. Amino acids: CASSLTGRYEQYV.

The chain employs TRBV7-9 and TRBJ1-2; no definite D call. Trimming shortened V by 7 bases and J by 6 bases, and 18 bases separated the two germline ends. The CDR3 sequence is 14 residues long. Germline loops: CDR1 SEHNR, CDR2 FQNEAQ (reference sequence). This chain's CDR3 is CASILWGDEDGYTF. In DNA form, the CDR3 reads TGTGCCAGCATTCTCTGGGGTGATGAGGATGGCTACACCTTC.

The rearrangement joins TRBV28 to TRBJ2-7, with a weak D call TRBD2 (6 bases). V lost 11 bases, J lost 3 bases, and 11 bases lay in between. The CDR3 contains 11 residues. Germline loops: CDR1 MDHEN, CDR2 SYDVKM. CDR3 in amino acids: CAVADRYEQYV. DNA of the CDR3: TGTGCCGTAGCGGACCGCTACGAGCAGTACGTC.

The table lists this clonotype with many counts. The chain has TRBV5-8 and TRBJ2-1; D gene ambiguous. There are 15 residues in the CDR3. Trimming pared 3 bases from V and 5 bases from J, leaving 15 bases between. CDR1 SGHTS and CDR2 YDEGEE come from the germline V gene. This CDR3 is CASSSLTTEHNEQFF. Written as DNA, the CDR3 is TGTGCCAGCAGCTCCTTAACAACCGAGCACAATGAGCAGTTCTTC.

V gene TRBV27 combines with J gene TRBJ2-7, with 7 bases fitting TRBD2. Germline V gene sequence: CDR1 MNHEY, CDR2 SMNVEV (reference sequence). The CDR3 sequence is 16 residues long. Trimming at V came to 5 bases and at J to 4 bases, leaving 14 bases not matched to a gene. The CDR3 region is CASSPLLWRGKYEQYF. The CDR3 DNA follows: TGTGCCAGCAGTCCCCTCCTATGGCGGGGGAAGTACGAGCAGTACTTC.

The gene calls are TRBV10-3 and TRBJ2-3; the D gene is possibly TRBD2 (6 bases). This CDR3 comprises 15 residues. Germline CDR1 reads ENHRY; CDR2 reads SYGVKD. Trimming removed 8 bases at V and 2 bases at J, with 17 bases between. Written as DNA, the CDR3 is TGTGCCATCCGCGCCCTCGGGGGATCCACAGATACGCAGTATTTT. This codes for CAIRALGGSTDTQYF.

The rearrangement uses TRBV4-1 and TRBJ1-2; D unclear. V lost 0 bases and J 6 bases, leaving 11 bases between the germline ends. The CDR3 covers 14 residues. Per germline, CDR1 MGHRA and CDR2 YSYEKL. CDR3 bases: TGCGCCAGCAGCCAAGAGTCCAGCTCCCATGGCTACACCTTC. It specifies CASSQESSSHGYTF.

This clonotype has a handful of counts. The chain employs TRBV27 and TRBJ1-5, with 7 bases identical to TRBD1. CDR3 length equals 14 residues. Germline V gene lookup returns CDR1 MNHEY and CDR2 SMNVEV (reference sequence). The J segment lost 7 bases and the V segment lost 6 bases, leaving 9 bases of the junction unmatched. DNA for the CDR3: TGTGCCAGCAGCCCTGACAGGGATCGGCAGCCCCAGCATTTT. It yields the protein CASSPDRDRQPQHF.

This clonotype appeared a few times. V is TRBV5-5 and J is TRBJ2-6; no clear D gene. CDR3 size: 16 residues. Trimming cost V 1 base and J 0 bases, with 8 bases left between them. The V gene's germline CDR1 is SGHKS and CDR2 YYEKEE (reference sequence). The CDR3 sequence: CASSLRADSGANVLTF. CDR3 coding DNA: TGTGCCAGCAGCTTGAGAGCAGACTCTGGGGCCAACGTCCTGACTTTC.

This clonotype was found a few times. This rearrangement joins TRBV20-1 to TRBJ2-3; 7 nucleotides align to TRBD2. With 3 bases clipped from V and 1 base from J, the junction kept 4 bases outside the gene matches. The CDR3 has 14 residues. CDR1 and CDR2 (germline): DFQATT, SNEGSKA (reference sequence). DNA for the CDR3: TGCAGTGCTAGCCACACTAGCGGCACAGATACGCAGTATTTT. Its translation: CSASHTSGTDTQYF.

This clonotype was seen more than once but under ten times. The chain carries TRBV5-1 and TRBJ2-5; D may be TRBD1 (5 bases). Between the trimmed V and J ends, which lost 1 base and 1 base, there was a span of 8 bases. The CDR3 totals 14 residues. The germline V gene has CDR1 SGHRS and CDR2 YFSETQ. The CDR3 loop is CASSLRRGQETQYF. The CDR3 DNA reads TGCGCCAGCAGCTTGCGTAGGGGCCAAGAGACCCAGTACTTC.

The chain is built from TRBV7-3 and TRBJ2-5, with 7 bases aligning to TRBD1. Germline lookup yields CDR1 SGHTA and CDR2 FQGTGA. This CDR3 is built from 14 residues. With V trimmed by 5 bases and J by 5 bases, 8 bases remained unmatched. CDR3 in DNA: TGTGCCAGCAGCCCCCTGGGGACAGAGGAGACCCAGTACTTC. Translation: CASSPLGTEETQYF.

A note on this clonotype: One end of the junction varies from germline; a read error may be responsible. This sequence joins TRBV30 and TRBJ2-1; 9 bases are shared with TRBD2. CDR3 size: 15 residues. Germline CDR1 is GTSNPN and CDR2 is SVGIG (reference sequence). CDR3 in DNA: TGTGCCGGGAGAAGGGGCGGGGGGGCCTCAAATGAGCAGTTCTTC. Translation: CAGRRGGGASNEQFF.

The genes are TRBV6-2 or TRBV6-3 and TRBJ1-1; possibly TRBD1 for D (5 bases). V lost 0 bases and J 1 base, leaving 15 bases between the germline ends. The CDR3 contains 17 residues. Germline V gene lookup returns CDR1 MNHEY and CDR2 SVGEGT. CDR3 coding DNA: TGTGCCAGCAGTTACTCGATCAGGGTCATTACGAACACTGAAGCTTTCTTT. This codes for CASSYSIRVITNTEAFF.